The 20 T cell receptor beta chains below come from one sample, sequenced in a study of blood T cell repertoires in COVID-19. This table comes from immunoSEQ multiplex PCR, and its TCRdb copy is limited to in-frame clones, with some not included. The sample lists just over 650,000 clones, approximately 90% occurring once. The material sequenced was peripheral blood. The receptors were sampled from a woman in her late teens or twenties with acute or convalescent COVID-19.

V gene TRBV7-6 combines with J gene TRBJ2-1, with TRBD2 identical over 8 bases. Trimming took 6 bases from V and 7 from J; bases not matched to a gene: 14. The CDR3 spans 16 residues. Germline V gives CDR1 SGHVS, CDR2 FNYEAQ. The CDR3 nucleotides are TGTGCCAGCAGTCCAGAGGCAGCGGGACTAGGGAATGAGCAGTTCTTC. This translates into CASSPEAAGLGNEQFF. Full variable domain (outside the CDR3, taken from reference TRBV7-6 and TRBJ2-1): GAGVSQSPRYKVTKRGQDVALRCDPISGHVSLYWYRQALGQGPEFLTYFNYEAQQDKSGLPNDRFSAERPEGSISTLTIQRTEQRDSAMYRCASSPEAAGLGNEQFFGPGTRLTVL.

V usage is TRBV6-5 and J usage is TRBJ2-1; TRBD1 might be the D (6 bases). The CDR3 covers 16 residues. V gave up 0 bases and J gave up 4 bases, with 13 bases separating them. CDR1 is MNHEY, CDR2 SVGAGI, per germline. The CDR3 sequence: CASSYSGTNTYNEQFF. In nucleotides, the CDR3 is TGTGCCAGCAGTTACTCGGGGACAAATACTTACAATGAGCAGTTCTTC.

The CDR3 coding sequence is TGCGCCAGCAGCTCAGAAACAGGGAAGGGGAACTATGGCTACACCTTC. This sequence encodes CASSSETGKGNYGYTF. The chain carries TRBV5-1 and TRBJ1-2; tentative D call: TRBD1 (6 bases). Trimming removed 3 bases at V and 2 bases at J, with 17 bases between. This CDR3 comprises 16 residues. Looked up from germline, CDR1 is SGHRS and CDR2 is YFSETQ. The full variable domain, its missing parts supplied by reference TRBV5-1 and TRBJ1-2, is KAGVTQTPRYLIKTRGQQVTLSCSPISGHRSVSWYQQTPGQGLQFLFEYFSETQRNKGNFPGRFSGRQFSNSRSEMNVSTLELGDSALYLCASSSETGKGNYGYTFGSGTRLTVV.

The gene calls are TRBV10-3 and TRBJ1-1; no reliable D call. Trimming shortened V by 10 bases and J by 0 bases, and 12 bases separated the two germline ends. The CDR3 contains 13 residues. Germline CDR1 ENHRY, CDR2 SYGVKD. The CDR3 loop is CATREGMNTEAFF. CDR3 in DNA: TGTGCCACCCGAGAGGGAATGAACACTGAAGCTTTCTTT.

V is TRBV5-1 and J is TRBJ1-6; TRBD1 matches 9 bases. The V gene end was trimmed by 1 base and the J gene end by 10 bases; junction bases not matched to a gene: 12. This CDR3 contains 17 residues. Germline CDR1 and CDR2: SGHRS and YFSETQ. For the CDR3, the DNA is TGCGCCAGCAGCTTGAGTGATCTGAGGACAGGGGTCTCACCCCTCCACTTT. Amino acids: CASSLSDLRTGVSPLHF. Based on the CDR3 plus reference TRBV5-1 and TRBJ1-6, the full variable domain is KAGVTQTPRYLIKTRGQQVTLSCSPISGHRSVSWYQQTPGQGLQFLFEYFSETQRNKGNFPGRFSGRQFSNSRSEMNVSTLELGDSALYLCASSLSDLRTGVSPLHFGNGTRLTVT.

The chain uses TRBV19 and TRBJ1-5, with D possibly being TRBD1 (6 bases). This CDR3 contains 14 residues. V lost 7 bases to trimming and J lost 8 bases, with 18 bases between them. The V gene's germline CDR1 is LNHDA and CDR2 SQIVND (reference sequence). The CDR3 DNA reads TGTGCCAGTACCACCACGACAGGTTGGGAGCCCCAGCATTTT. It encodes CASTTTTGWEPQHF.

This chain connects TRBV7-9 to TRBJ1-4, with a weak D call TRBD1 (6 bases). Trimming removed 5 bases at V and 0 bases at J, with 10 bases between. Germline V lookup: CDR1 SEHNR, CDR2 FQNEAQ (reference sequence). The CDR3 is made up of 15 amino acids. The CDR3 coding sequence is TGTGCCAGCAGCCCAGGGACAACAACTAATGAAAAACTGTTTTTT. It yields the protein CASSPGTTTNEKLFF.

The V gene is TRBV4-3, the J gene TRBJ2-5; D ambiguous. The DNA end is more similar to TRBJ2-7, so the J call may be wrong. Looked up from germline, CDR1 is LGHNA and CDR2 is YSLEER. This CDR3 spans 14 amino acids. CDR3 amino acids: CASSQDFASYEQYF. The DNA of the CDR3 is TGCGCCAGCAGCCAAGATTTTGCCTCCTACGAGCAGTACTTC.

The chain has TRBV27 and TRBJ2-1; a weak D match, TRBD2 (6 bases). The germline V gene encodes CDR1 MNHEY and CDR2 SMNVEV (reference sequence). V lost 5 bases, J lost 1 base, and 18 bases lay in between. CDR3 size: 17 residues. CDR3 nucleotide sequence: TGTGCCAGCAGTCCACCTGCCCGACTAGTATCCTACAATGAGCAGTTCTTC. This gives the protein CASSPPARLVSYNEQFF.

The chain recombines TRBV7-8 with TRBJ1-1; a possible D gene is TRBD1 (5 bases). Trimming took 1 base from V and 4 from J, leaving 10 bases between them. Per germline, CDR1 SGHVS and CDR2 FQNEAQ. There are 14 residues in the CDR3. The CDR3 sequence is CASSLEGRTTEAFF. Written as DNA, the CDR3 is TGTGCCAGCAGCTTAGAGGGGCGTACCACTGAAGCTTTCTTT. The complete variable domain, with remaining parts taken from reference TRBV7-8 and TRBJ1-1, reads GAGVSQSPRYKVAKRGQDVALRCDPISGHVSLFWYQQALGQGPEFLTYFQNEAQLDKSGLPSDRFFAERPEGSVSTLKIQRTQQEDSAVYLCASSLEGRTTEAFFGQGTRLTVV.

The V and J genes are TRBV6-1 and TRBJ1-1, with D unresolved. The CDR3 totals 14 residues. Trimming took off 3 bases at V and 4 bases at J, with 12 bases between the two ends. Germline V gene sequence: CDR1 MNHNS, CDR2 SASEGT. CDR3 nucleotide sequence: TGTGCCAGCAGTGATATCCGAGGTGTCACTGAAGCTTTCTTT. The encoded protein is CASSDIRGVTEAFF.

The J gene is TRBJ1-1, the V gene TRBV7-2; D is perhaps TRBD1 (6 bases). Germline V gene lookup returns CDR1 SGHTA and CDR2 FQGNSA. The CDR3 loop spans 15 amino acids. Trimming stripped 5 bases from V and 1 base from J, with 14 bases between. CDR3 in amino acids: CASSPPGHPNTEAFF. In DNA, the CDR3 is TGTGCCAGCAGCCCCCCGGGACACCCGAACACTGAAGCTTTCTTT.

The rearrangement joins TRBV18 to TRBJ2-3; TRBD1 matches 9 bases. The CDR3 extends over 15 amino acids. The ends lost 2 bases at V and 6 bases at J; junction bases unmatched: 6. CDR1 is KGHSH, CDR2 LQKENI, per germline. CDR3 in DNA: TGTGCCAGCTCACCAGGGACAGGGCCTCTGGATACGCAGTATTTT. It translates to CASSPGTGPLDTQYF.

The gene calls are TRBV5-4 and TRBJ2-7; D not resolved. The CDR3 runs to 15 residues. CDR1 and CDR2 from the germline V gene are SGHNT and YYREEE (reference sequence). The V end was cut by 4 bases, the J end by 2 bases, with 16 bases between. The CDR3 region is CASSLEPDSPYEQYF. For the CDR3, the DNA is TGTGCCAGCAGCCTCGAGCCCGATTCCCCCTACGAGCAGTACTTC.

The rearrangement uses TRBV3-1 (or the pseudogene TRBV3-2) and TRBJ2-1; 10 bases are shared with TRBD2. CDR1 and CDR2 from the germline V gene are LGHDT and YNNKEL (reference sequence). The CDR3 covers 16 residues. J was trimmed by 7 bases and V by 3 bases; bases with no gene match: 9. CDR3 nucleotide sequence: TGTGCCAGCAGCCATCCCCTAGCGGGGGATATGAATGAGCAGTTCTTC. It yields the protein CASSHPLAGDMNEQFF.

The J gene is TRBJ1-3, the V gene TRBV19; D unclear. The germline gives CDR1 LNHDA, CDR2 SQIVND (reference sequence). V dropped 3 bases and J dropped 10 bases, with 16 bases sitting between them. The CDR3 extends over 14 amino acids. The CDR3 protein is CASSMGLEGRTIYF. The DNA of the CDR3 is TGTGCCAGTAGTATGGGTCTTGAGGGAAGGACCATATATTTT.

V is TRBV9 and J is TRBJ1-2; 7 bases align to TRBD1. The CDR3 totals 15 residues. Germline CDR1 SGDLS, CDR2 YYNGEE. With 0 bases clipped from V and 7 bases from J, the junction kept 9 bases outside the gene matches. CDR3 DNA: TGTGCCAGCAGCGTAGGCGGTACAGGGGCTGGTGGCTACACCTTC. It encodes CASSVGGTGAGGYTF.

The gene calls are TRBV2 and TRBJ1-5; 8 bases are shared with TRBD1. Trimming cost V 8 bases and J 9 bases; bases outside gene matches: 9. The CDR3 consists of 13 residues. Per germline, CDR1 SNHLY and CDR2 FYNNEI. The CDR3 is CASHRGGRGPQHF. CDR3 nucleotides: TGTGCCAGCCACAGGGGGGGTAGAGGGCCCCAGCATTTT.

V usage is TRBV9 and J usage is TRBJ2-3; D is unresolved. This CDR3 contains 14 residues. The germline V gene has CDR1 SGDLS and CDR2 YYNGEE. V shed 4 bases and J shed 1 base, with 10 bases lying between them. The CDR3 spells CASSTLRGTDTQYF. CDR3 nucleotides: TGTGCCAGCAGCACTCTTAGAGGCACAGATACGCAGTATTTT.

This clone is a singleton in its sample. This chain joins TRBV12-5 and TRBJ1-1; weak D call: TRBD1 (5 bases). The V end lost 7 bases, the J end lost 1 base, and 13 bases lay between the germline ends. The CDR3 sequence is 14 residues long. Looked up from germline, CDR1 is LGHNT and CDR2 is FRNRAP. The CDR3 sequence is CASAPAGSNTEAFF. The CDR3 nucleotides are TGTGCTAGTGCTCCCGCAGGGTCGAACACTGAAGCTTTCTTT.